A single sample is the source of the 29 T cell receptor beta chains below, sequenced in a study of T cell repertoires in cytomegalovirus infection. TCRdb re-analysed the reads in MiXCR, keeping a single row per CDR3 protein. The profile covers 80,000 to 130,000 distinct CDR3 sequences, with 20% to 25% appearing a single time and around 40% taken by the ten largest. The source material was CD8+ T cells from PBMCs. The source of these receptors is a human donor in good health (CMV status not recorded). Some clones in this sample may be carry-over from other donors' samples.

V gene TRBV28 combines with J gene TRBJ2-2; TRBD1 is a possible D gene (5 bases). The CDR3 has 15 residues. V shed 1 base and J shed 0 bases, with 6 bases lying between them. In germline, CDR1 is MDHEN, CDR2 SYDVKM. The CDR3 region has the DNA TGTGCCAGCAGTTTATCGACAGCGAACACCGGGGAGCTGTTTTTT. Protein sequence: CASSLSTANTGELFF.

This clonotype showed up many times. V and J are TRBV7-9 and TRBJ2-4; D remains ambiguous. V lost 3 bases, J lost 0 bases, and 9 bases lay in between. Germline CDR1 reads SEHNR; CDR2 reads FQNEAQ (reference sequence). CDR3 length: 15 amino acids. CDR3 DNA: TGTGCCAGCAGCTTTTCCGAGGCAGCCAAAAACATTCAGTACTTC. Residues: CASSFSEAAKNIQYF.

This rearrangement joins TRBV15 to TRBJ2-1, with D perhaps TRBD2 (6 bases). Germline-derived CDR1 and CDR2 are LNHNV and YYDKDF (reference sequence). The CDR3 extends over 16 amino acids. V lost 0 bases, J lost 0 bases, and 9 bases lay in between. CDR3 DNA: TGTGCCACCAGCAGAGACAGGGAGGACTCCTACAATGAGCAGTTCTTC. Protein sequence: CATSRDREDSYNEQFF.

This clonotype was counted many times. The junction shows a germline mismatch at one end, possibly a read error. This rearrangement joins TRBV4-1 to TRBJ2-3; D gene unclear. Looked up from germline, CDR1 is MGHRA and CDR2 is YSYEKL. The CDR3 contains 12 residues. CDR3 loop: CASSLSTDTQYF. The CDR3 region has the DNA TGTGCCAGCAGCTTATCCACAGATACGCAGTATTTT.

This clonotype was counted a few times. The rearrangement joins TRBV12-3 or TRBV12-4 to TRBJ2-7; D may be TRBD2 (6 bases). Trimming left V 7 bases short and J 5 bases short, with 15 bases between. This CDR3 has 13 residues. In nucleotides, the CDR3 is TGTGCCAGCACCCTCGGGGGTAGCGACGAGCAGTACTTC. Translation: CASTLGGSDEQYF.

CDR3 residues: CASSIDRIYGYTF. CDR3 DNA: TGTGCCAGTAGTATAGATCGGATCTATGGCTACACCTTC. J is TRBJ1-2 and V is TRBV19, with D unclear. V was pared by 0 bases and J by 4 bases, with 6 bases between. From germline, CDR1 is LNHDA and CDR2 SQIVND (reference sequence). This CDR3 has 13 amino acids.

There are a few counts of this clonotype. This chain uses TRBV5-5 with TRBJ2-1; no clear D gene. CDR1 is SGHKS, CDR2 YYEKEE, per germline (reference sequence). This CDR3 region has 14 residues. Trimming removed 2 bases at V and 9 bases at J, with 15 bases between. The DNA of the CDR3 is TGTGCCAGCAGCTTCGGGCAGGACCCCTTTGAGCAGTTCTTC. Its translation is CASSFGQDPFEQFF.

The V gene is TRBV20-1, the J gene TRBJ2-3; 8 bases align to TRBD2. CDR1 is DFQATT, CDR2 SNEGSKA, per germline (reference sequence). The CDR3 contains 16 residues. The ends lost 0 bases at V and 0 bases at J; junction bases unmatched: 5. CDR3 nucleotides: TGCAGTGCTAGAGATCGAAAGCGGGAGAGCACAGATACGCAGTATTTT. Translated, it gives CSARDRKRESTDTQYF.

The CDR3 DNA follows: TGTGCCAGCAGCTTAGGGGCTAGCGGGGGCTGGAGGAATGAGCAGTTCTTC. It is translated as CASSLGASGGWRNEQFF. V gene TRBV11-3 combines with J gene TRBJ2-1; 10 bases map to TRBD2. The germline gives CDR1 SGHNT, CDR2 YENEEA. Trimming removed 1 base from V and 7 bases from J; junction bases left unmatched: 10. The length of the CDR3 is 17 residues.

The chain employs TRBV29-1 and TRBJ1-2, with 10 bases aligning to TRBD1. Germline lookup yields CDR1 SQVTM and CDR2 ANQGSEA. J was trimmed by 2 bases and V by 5 bases; bases with no gene match: 5. There are 14 residues in the CDR3. In nucleotides, the CDR3 is TGCAGCGTTACCGGGACAGGGGAAAACTATGGCTACACCTTC. Residues: CSVTGTGENYGYTF.

The chain combines TRBV6-2 or TRBV6-3 with TRBJ2-2; a possible D gene is TRBD1 (6 bases). The CDR3 covers 15 residues. Per germline, CDR1 MNHEY and CDR2 SVGEGT. Trimming took 7 bases from V and 3 from J, leaving 15 bases between them. Here the CDR3 DNA reads TGTGCCAGCAAAGGGGGAGAGGTCCACACCGGGGAGCTGTTTTTT. Its translation is CASKGGEVHTGELFF.

This clonotype was recorded many times. The rearrangement uses TRBV7-2 and TRBJ2-3; TRBD2 matches 12 bases. This CDR3 region has 18 residues. V shed 7 bases, J shed 1 base, and the junction held 12 bases outside the gene matches. Germline lookup yields CDR1 SGHTA and CDR2 FQGNSA. The CDR3 sequence: CASTYLSSGGAGTDTQYF. The DNA of the CDR3 is TGTGCCAGCACTTACCTCTCTAGCGGGGGGGCCGGCACAGATACGCAGTATTTT.

The CDR3, as DNA: TGTGCCAGCAGGGAAGCGGGGGGTGTCCAAGAGACCCAGTACTTC. Its translation is CASREAGGVQETQYF. J is TRBJ2-5 and V is TRBV27; 9 bases map to TRBD2. The V and J ends lost 6 bases and 1 base, in that order; junction bases with no gene match: 6. The CDR3 spans 15 residues. Germline CDR1 reads MNHEY; CDR2 reads SMNVEV (reference sequence).

This clonotype was found many times. The chain has TRBV11-2 and TRBJ2-6; TRBD2 is a possible D gene (6 bases). Trimming removed 5 bases at V and 4 bases at J, with 12 bases between. The CDR3 length is 15 residues. Per the germline V gene, CDR1 is SGHAT and CDR2 is FQNNGV. The CDR3 here is CASSPPGVGANVLTF. Here the CDR3 DNA reads TGTGCCAGCAGCCCCCCGGGGGTCGGGGCCAACGTCCTGACTTTC.

This clonotype was found many times. V is TRBV10-2 and J is TRBJ2-1; the D call may be TRBD1 or TRBD2 (5 bases each). Trimming pared 6 bases from V and 7 bases from J, leaving 10 bases between. This CDR3 has 12 amino acids. Looked up from germline, CDR1 is WSHSY and CDR2 is SAAADI. CDR3 region: CASRGTENEQFF. In DNA, the CDR3 is TGCGCCAGCAGGGGGACGGAAAATGAGCAGTTCTTC.

There are many counts of this clonotype. V is TRBV7-8 and J is TRBJ2-2, with D perhaps matching TRBD1 (6 bases). The ends were cut back, 3 bases at V and 1 base at J, with 12 bases in the middle. CDR3 length: 16 residues. Germline loops: CDR1 SGHVS, CDR2 FQNEAQ. CDR3 amino acids: CASSFSPGQNTGELFF. The CDR3 DNA sequence: TGTGCCAGCAGCTTTTCCCCGGGACAGAACACCGGGGAGCTGTTTTTT.

J is TRBJ2-1 and V is TRBV19, with 8 bases aligning to TRBD2. CDR3 size: 13 residues. CDR1 is LNHDA and CDR2 is SQIVND in the germline V gene (reference sequence). With V trimmed by 10 bases and J by 7 bases, 9 bases remained unmatched. CDR3 bases: TGTGCCACTTCCCCGGGGGGGATTAATGAGCAGTTCTTC. Amino acids: CATSPGGINEQFF.

About this clonotype: A much larger clone lies a single base off, so this may be a read error. V gene TRBV7-2 combines with J gene TRBJ2-7; D is possibly TRBD1 (5 bases). The CDR3 totals 14 residues. The germline V gene encodes CDR1 SGHTA and CDR2 FQGNSA. CDR3 coding DNA: TGTGCCAGCAGCCCCCACAGGTTTTCCTACGAGAAGTACTTC. Encoded protein: CASSPHRFSYEKYF.

This clonotype was counted many times. This sequence joins TRBV7-2 and TRBJ2-1, with 7 nucleotides matching TRBD1. This CDR3 spans 14 amino acids. V gave up 2 bases and J gave up 9 bases; unmatched junction bases: 7. Germline lookup yields CDR1 SGHTA and CDR2 FQGNSA. The CDR3 loop reads CASSLTDRVVEQFF. The DNA for the CDR3 is TGTGCCAGCAGCTTAACCGACAGGGTAGTTGAGCAGTTCTTC. The entire variable domain, with the rest obtained from reference TRBV7-2 and TRBJ2-1, is as follows: GAGVSQSPSNKVTEKGKDVELRCDPISGHTALYWYRQSLGQGLEFLIYFQGNSAPDKSGLPSDRFSAERTGGSVSTLTIQRTQQEDSAVYLCASSLTDRVVEQFFGPGTRLTVL.

The V call is TRBV12-3 or TRBV12-4, the J call TRBJ1-4, with D tentatively TRBD1 (5 bases). The length of the CDR3 is 14 residues. V gave up 8 bases and J gave up 8 bases, with 18 bases separating them. CDR3 coding DNA: TGTGCCAGCTTGACTTGGGGGGGAAGGGAAAAACTGTTTTTT. Protein product: CASLTWGGREKLFF.

The chain is built from TRBV7-6 and TRBJ2-3; 8 bases map to TRBD2. The CDR3 has 16 amino acids. Germline assignment: CDR1 SGHVS and CDR2 FNYEAQ. V dropped 5 bases and J dropped 4; count of bases not matched to a gene: 11. CDR3 region: CASSKTLGGAPDTQYF. CDR3 nucleotides: TGTGCCAGCAGCAAGACCCTCGGGGGGGCCCCAGATACGCAGTATTTT.

In its sample, this clonotype was seen a few times. The chain links TRBV4-3 to TRBJ1-2; 11 bases line up with TRBD1. The junction had 5 bases not matched to a gene; V was cut back by 4 bases and J by 7 bases. Germline CDR1 LGHNA, CDR2 YSLEER. The CDR3 loop spans 14 amino acids. CDR3 protein: CASSPGQGAFGYTF. The DNA for the CDR3 is TGCGCCAGCAGCCCCGGACAGGGGGCCTTTGGCTACACCTTC.

Ten or more counts support this clonotype. V usage is TRBV7-2 and J usage is TRBJ2-3, with 13 bases that match TRBD2. Unmatched junction bases numbered 4, after V lost 1 base and J lost 0 bases. The CDR3 length is 18 residues. Germline lookup yields CDR1 SGHTA and CDR2 FQGNSA. CDR3 in DNA: TGTGCCAGCAGCTTAGGACTAGCGGGGGGCTCTAGCACAGATACGCAGTATTTT. This encodes CASSLGLAGGSSTDTQYF.

A few counts support this clonotype. V usage is TRBV28 and J usage is TRBJ1-3, with a weak D call TRBD1 (6 bases). The CDR3 covers 16 residues. Trimming cost V 2 bases and J 0 bases, with 11 bases left between them. Germline V gene data show CDR1 as MDHEN and CDR2 as SYDVKM. CDR3 region: CASSLAGTPSGNTIYF. The CDR3 nucleotides read TGTGCCAGCAGTTTAGCCGGGACACCCTCTGGAAACACCATATATTTT.

The chain recombines TRBV3-1 with TRBJ2-2; 9 positions match TRBD1. The CDR3 is 14 amino acids. CDR1 is LGHDT and CDR2 is YNNKEL in the germline V gene (reference sequence). Trimming at V came to 6 bases and at J to 3 bases, leaving 2 bases not matched to a gene. CDR3 sequence reads: CASSWTGDTGELFF. For the CDR3, the DNA is TGTGCCAGCAGTTGGACAGGGGACACCGGGGAGCTGTTTTTT.

This clonotype has a handful of counts. V gene TRBV28 combines with J gene TRBJ1-1; D not resolved. Germline CDR1 reads MDHEN; CDR2 reads SYDVKM. Trimming pared 1 base from V and 2 bases from J, leaving 14 bases between. There are 16 residues in the CDR3. The CDR3 coding sequence is TGTGCCAGCAGTTTATTCGGGGTCACCTCCAACACTGAAGCTTTCTTT. Translation gives CASSLFGVTSNTEAFF.

This chain links TRBV15 with TRBJ2-3, with 9 bases aligning to TRBD2. The V gene's germline CDR1 is LNHNV and CDR2 YYDKDF (reference sequence). The CDR3 loop spans 16 amino acids. Trimming at V came to 1 base and at J to 6 bases, leaving 8 bases not matched to a gene. The CDR3 nucleotides read TGTGCCACCAGCAGAGGAGCGGGGGGCCGGGGGGATACGCAGTATTTT. It encodes CATSRGAGGRGDTQYF.

The V call is TRBV20-1, the J call TRBJ2-7, with 8 bases identical to TRBD1. Germline lookup yields CDR1 DFQATT and CDR2 SNEGSKA (reference sequence). The length of the CDR3 is 17 residues. Germline trimming cut 0 bases from V and 2 bases from J; bases unmatched to any gene: 12. DNA of the CDR3: TGCAGTGCTAGAGATTGGGATAATCCGGGACAGGCCTACGAGCAGTACTTC. As protein: CSARDWDNPGQAYEQYF.

This clonotype was found a few times. The V and J genes are TRBV24-1 and TRBJ2-2; 10 bases align to TRBD1. This CDR3 contains 20 residues. Trimming took 0 bases from V and 2 from J; bases not matched to a gene: 11. CDR1 and CDR2 from the germline V gene are KGHDR and SFDVKD. CDR3 region: CATSDLYGGQGLYNTGELFF. The CDR3 DNA is TGTGCCACCAGTGATTTGTATGGGGGACAGGGGTTATACAACACCGGGGAGCTGTTTTTT.